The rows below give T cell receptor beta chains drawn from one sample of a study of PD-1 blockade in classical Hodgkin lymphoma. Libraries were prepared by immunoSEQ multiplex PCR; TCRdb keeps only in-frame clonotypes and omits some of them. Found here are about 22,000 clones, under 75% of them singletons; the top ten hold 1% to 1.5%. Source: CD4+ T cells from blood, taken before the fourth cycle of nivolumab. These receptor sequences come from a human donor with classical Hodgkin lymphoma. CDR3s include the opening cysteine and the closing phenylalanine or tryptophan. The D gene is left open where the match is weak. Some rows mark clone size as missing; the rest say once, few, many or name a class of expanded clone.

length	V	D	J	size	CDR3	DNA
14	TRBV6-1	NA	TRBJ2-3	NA	CASSAGGEWDTQYF	TGTGCCAGCAGTGCTGGCGGGGAATGGGATACGCAGTATTTT
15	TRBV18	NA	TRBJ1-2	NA	CASSPPVLNRGGYTF	TGTGCCAGCTCACCACCGGTCCTTAATAGAGGAGGCTACACCTTC
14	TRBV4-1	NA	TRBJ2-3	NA	CASRFGGSTDTQYF	TGCGCCAGCAGATTTGGGGGTTCCACAGATACGCAGTATTTT
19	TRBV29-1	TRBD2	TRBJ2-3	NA	CSVDRSLAGGLARTDTQYF	TGCAGCGTTGATAGGAGTCTAGCGGGGGGGCTCGCCCGTACGGATACGCAGTATTTT
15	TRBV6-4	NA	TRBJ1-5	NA	CALPPGAQGNQPQHF	TGTGCCCTCCCCCCTGGGGCGCAGGGCAATCAGCCCCAGCATTTT
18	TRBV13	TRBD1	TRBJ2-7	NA	CASSPHLFEGASSYEQYF	TGTGCCAGCAGCCCCCATTTATTTGAGGGGGCCTCCTCCTACGAGCAGTACTTC
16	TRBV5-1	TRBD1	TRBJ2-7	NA	CASSFGFGTGFYEQYF	TGCGCCAGCAGCTTCGGGTTCGGGACAGGGTTCTACGAGCAGTACTTC
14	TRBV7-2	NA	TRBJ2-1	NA	CASSLSRGHNEQFF	TGTGCCAGCAGCTTAAGCCGGGGGCACAATGAGCAGTTCTTC
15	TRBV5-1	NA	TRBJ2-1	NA	CASSLVPTGYNEQFF	TGCGCCAGCAGCTTGGTTCCGACAGGATACAATGAGCAGTTCTTC
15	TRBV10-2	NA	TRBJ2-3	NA	CASRKTGTPTDTQYF	TGCGCCAGCAGGAAAACCGGGACACCCACAGATACGCAGTATTTT
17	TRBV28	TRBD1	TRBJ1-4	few	CASLPGDRVLSNEKLFF	TGTGCCAGCCTTCCAGGGGACAGGGTGTTGTCTAATGAAAAACTGTTTTTT
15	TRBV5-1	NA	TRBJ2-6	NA	CASSSQGPGANVLTF	TGCGCCAGCAGCTCACAGGGACCTGGGGCCAACGTCCTGACTTTC
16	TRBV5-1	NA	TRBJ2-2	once	CASSLVGRTNTGELFF	TGCGCCAGCAGCTTGGTGGGGAGGACGAACACCGGGGAGCTGTTTTTT
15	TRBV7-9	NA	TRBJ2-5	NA	CASSFGGMGEETQYF	TGTGCCAGCAGCTTTGGGGGAATGGGGGAAGAGACCCAGTACTTC
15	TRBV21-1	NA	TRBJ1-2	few	CASTSPLGRKYGYTF	TGTGCCAGCACCTCCCCCCTGGGACGGAAATATGGCTACACCTTC
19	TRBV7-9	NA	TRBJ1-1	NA	CASNDPGVLGSAQNTEAFF	TGTGCCAGCAACGACCCAGGGGTATTGGGTTCGGCCCAAAACACTGAAGCTTTCTTT
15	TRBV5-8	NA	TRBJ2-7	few	CASSPHRVLSYEQYF	TGTGCCAGCAGCCCCCACAGGGTCCTCTCCTACGAGCAGTACTTC
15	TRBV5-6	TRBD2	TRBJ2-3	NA	CASSFGLVRSDTQYF	TGTGCCAGCAGCTTTGGACTAGTAAGGTCTGATACGCAGTATTTT
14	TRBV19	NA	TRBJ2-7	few	CASSIAPTSYEQYF	TGTGCCAGTAGTATAGCTCCCACCTCCTACGAGCAGTACTTC
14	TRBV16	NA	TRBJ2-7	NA	CASSQSVWPYEQYF	TGTGCCAGCAGCCAATCCGTTTGGCCCTACGAGCAGTACTTC
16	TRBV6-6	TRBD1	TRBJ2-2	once	CASSPRDRGFTGELFF	TGTGCCAGCAGTCCACGGGACAGGGGTTTCACCGGGGAGCTGTTTTTT
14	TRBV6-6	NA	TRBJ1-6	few	CASRIRAPNSPLHF	TGTGCCAGCAGAATCAGGGCCCCTAATTCACCCCTCCACTTT
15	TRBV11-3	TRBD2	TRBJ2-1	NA	CASSLNSGAYNEQFF	TGTGCCAGCAGCTTGAATAGCGGGGCTTACAATGAGCAGTTCTTC
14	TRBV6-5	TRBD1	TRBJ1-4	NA	CASSTTGEGEKLFF	TGTGCCAGCAGTACGACAGGGGAGGGTGAAAAACTGTTTTTT
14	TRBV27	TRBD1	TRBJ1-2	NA	CASSLTGTNYGYTF	TGTGCCAGCAGCCTGACAGGGACTAACTATGGCTACACCTTC
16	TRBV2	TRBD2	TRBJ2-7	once	CASSPPAGEDAYEQYF	TGTGCCAGCAGTCCTCCGGCGGGGGAAGATGCCTACGAGCAGTACTTC
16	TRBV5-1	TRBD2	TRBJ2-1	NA	CASSYIGGGIYNEQFF	TGCGCCAGCAGCTACATAGGCGGGGGGATATACAATGAGCAGTTCTTC
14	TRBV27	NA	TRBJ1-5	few	CASSLQRGGQPQHF	TGTGCCAGCAGTCTCCAAAGGGGTGGCCAGCCCCAGCATTTT
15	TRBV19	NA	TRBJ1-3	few	CASSLDRSSGNTIYF	TGTGCCAGTAGTTTGGACAGAAGCTCTGGAAACACCATATATTTT
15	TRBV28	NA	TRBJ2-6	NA	CASDNPISGANVLTF	TGTGCCAGCGACAACCCGATCTCTGGGGCCAACGTCCTGACTTTC
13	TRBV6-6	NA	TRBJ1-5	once	CASSLSLAQPQHF	TGTGCCAGCAGTTTAAGTCTTGCTCAGCCCCAGCATTTT
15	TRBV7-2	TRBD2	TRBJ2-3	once	CASSPRGGRADTQYF	TGTGCCAGCAGCCCCCGCGGGGGGCGGGCAGATACGCAGTATTTT
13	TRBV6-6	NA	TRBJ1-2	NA	CASSYFRNYGYTF	TGTGCCAGCAGTTACTTCCGGAACTATGGCTACACCTTC
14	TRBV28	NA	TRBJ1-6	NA	CASSSGTGGSPLHF	TGTGCCAGCAGTTCCGGGACTGGGGGGTCACCCCTCCACTTT